This entry lists 7 T cell receptor beta chains sequenced from one sample in a study of neurological immune-mediated disorders. TCRdb reprocessed the 5' RACE reads via MiXCR and lists one record per CDR3 protein. Of about 89,000 distinct CDR3 sequences in the sample, 2.6% were seen once. Sequenced: PBMCs. These receptor sequences come from a woman aged 30 to 39 with multiple sclerosis.

This clonotype was seen repeatedly, ten times or more. The chain couples TRBV24-1 to TRBJ2-5; D is perhaps TRBD2 (6 bases). The ends were cut back, 0 bases at V and 5 bases at J, with 15 bases in the middle. This CDR3 contains 16 residues. Germline V gene lookup returns CDR1 KGHDR and CDR2 SFDVKD. The CDR3 sequence: CATSDLRGPGDETQYF. The CDR3 region has the DNA TGTGCCACCAGTGATTTGCGGGGCCCGGGGGATGAGACCCAGTACTTC.

This clonotype appeared many times. The rearrangement joins TRBV24-1 to TRBJ2-1, with TRBD1 as a possible D gene (6 bases). The CDR3 is 14 amino acids. V lost 1 base to trimming and J lost 7 bases, with 10 bases between them. Germline lookup yields CDR1 KGHDR and CDR2 SFDVKD. The CDR3 nucleotides read TGTGCCACCAGTGATTTTACACAGGGAAATGAGCAGTTCTTC. This translates into CATSDFTQGNEQFF.

This clonotype appeared many times. The V and J genes are TRBV2 and TRBJ2-7, with 9 bases matching TRBD2. The ends lost 5 bases at V and 2 bases at J; junction bases unmatched: 4. Germline assignment: CDR1 SNHLY and CDR2 FYNNEI. There are 14 residues in the CDR3. The chain's CDR3 is CASSRLAVAYEQYF. The DNA for the CDR3 is TGTGCCAGCAGTCGACTAGCGGTCGCCTACGAGCAGTACTTC.

This clonotype was counted many times. V usage is TRBV11-2 and J usage is TRBJ2-7; 8 nucleotides match TRBD2. With V trimmed by 3 bases and J by 4 bases, 11 bases remained unmatched. Germline assignment: CDR1 SGHAT and CDR2 FQNNGV. This CDR3 comprises 16 residues. The CDR3 here is CASSFLGGSGMYEQYF. The CDR3 DNA is TGTGCCAGCAGCTTCCTGGGGGGTAGCGGGATGTACGAGCAGTACTTC.

This clonotype was seen ten or more times. This chain joins TRBV29-1 and TRBJ2-1; 7 bases are a match to TRBD2. CDR3 length equals 13 residues. CDR1 is SQVTM, CDR2 ANQGSEA, per germline. Trimming cost V 5 bases and J 6 bases; bases outside gene matches: 7. The DNA of the CDR3 is TGCAGCGTTAGACTAGCAACAATCAATGAGCAGTTCTTC. This translates into CSVRLATINEQFF.

This clonotype was seen ten or more times. The chain carries TRBV6-2 or TRBV6-3 and TRBJ1-2; possibly TRBD1 for D (6 bases). V shed 4 bases and J shed 8 bases, with 17 bases lying between them. Germline lookup yields CDR1 MNHEY and CDR2 SVGEGT. The CDR3 runs 14 residues. CDR3 sequence (DNA): TGTGCCAGCAGTTCAACAGGGAATCGTGGAGGCTACACCTTC. This encodes CASSSTGNRGGYTF.

This clonotype appeared many times. The chain links TRBV20-1 to TRBJ2-7, with D hard to call. Trimming left V 0 bases short and J 2 bases short, with 11 bases between. Germline CDR1 is DFQATT and CDR2 is SNEGSKA (reference sequence). The CDR3 runs to 14 residues. The CDR3 sequence: CSAREVPVAYEQYF. The CDR3 DNA is TGCAGTGCTAGAGAAGTCCCAGTAGCCTACGAGCAGTACTTC.